The clone carrying this TCR beta chain was seen ten or more times. This entry is derived from a study of T cells in Graves' hyperthyroidism and ophthalmopathy. From RNA transcripts, TCR beta CDR3 regions were amplified. Carried out on the TCR CDR3, a first-round RT-PCR used the HTBI primer set. TCRdb re-called the multiplex PCR reads with MiXCR, one entry per CDR3 protein. Altogether roughly 500,000 distinct CDR3 sequences are present, roughly 45% being singletons, with the ten largest covering approximately 44%. The material sequenced was peripheral blood or thyroid tissue (not recorded which). This TCR came from an adult woman with Graves' disease, either hyperthyroidism or ophthalmopathy (not recorded which).

Here the CDR3 reads CSVETGVAYEQYF. In nucleotides, the CDR3 is TGCAGCGTTGAGACGGGAGTGGCCTACGAGCAGTACTTC. V and J are TRBV29-1 and TRBJ2-7, with D maybe TRBD2 (6 bases). The germline V gene has CDR1 SQVTM and CDR2 ANQGSEA. The V end lost 3 bases, the J end lost 2 bases, and 11 bases lay between the germline ends. This CDR3 has 13 amino acids.